This T cell receptor (beta chain) was documented in a study of shared clonotypes between healthy human individuals. Study-wide results and caveats: Estimated clonotype richness was generally higher in naive than memory subsets. Shared clonotypes across all four donors exceeded non-shared ones in generation probability.

TCRdb's copy holds only in-frame clones and misses some; the assay was immunoSEQ multiplex PCR. Among millions of clones listed, 85% to 95% were seen once. The length of the CDR3 is 13 residues. The germline V and J ends were trimmed by 2 bases and 4 bases, with 8 bases remaining between them. Looked up from germline, CDR1 is LNHDA and CDR2 is SQIVND (reference sequence). A word on this clone: Its antigen is as yet unknown.

Naive CD8 cells were CD45RO-negative, positively selected for CCR7, excluding terminally differentiated effector memory CD45RA+ cells. Material: naive CD8+ T cells sorted from blood. This clonotype was obtained from a man between 18 and 29 years old in good health. The rearrangement joins TRBV19 to TRBJ1-2, with D unresolved. CDR3 coding DNA: TGTGCCAGTAGTATACCGATCGCCTATGGCTACACCTTC. It translates to CASSIPIAYGYTF.